Included here is one T cell receptor (beta chain) sequence, with context. Trimming cost V 5 bases and J 2 bases; bases outside gene matches: 5. The CDR3 totals 15 residues. Germline CDR1 SGHVS, CDR2 FQNEAQ. The sample belongs to a study of cytotoxic CD8 clonotypes in ibrutinib-treated CLL. TCRdb keeps only in-frame clones here, not all; method: immunoSEQ multiplex PCR. The sample yields around 52,000 clones, 56% seen once. This receptor was identified in a human donor with chronic lymphocytic leukemia. This material consisted of PBMCs, taken after 24 months of ibrutinib treatment. The chain has TRBV7-8 and TRBJ2-1; 8 positions agree with TRBD2. The CDR3 DNA reads as TGTGCCAGCAGCCGTAGCGGGGTGGCCTACAATGAGCAGTTCTTC. It yields the protein CASSRSGVAYNEQFF. Looking up the rest from reference TRBV7-8 and TRBJ2-1 gives the full variable domain: GAGVSQSPRYKVAKRGQDVALRCDPISGHVSLFWYQQALGQGPEFLTYFQNEAQLDKSGLPSDRFFAERPEGSVSTLKIQRTQQEDSAVYLCASSRSGVAYNEQFFGPGTRLTVL.